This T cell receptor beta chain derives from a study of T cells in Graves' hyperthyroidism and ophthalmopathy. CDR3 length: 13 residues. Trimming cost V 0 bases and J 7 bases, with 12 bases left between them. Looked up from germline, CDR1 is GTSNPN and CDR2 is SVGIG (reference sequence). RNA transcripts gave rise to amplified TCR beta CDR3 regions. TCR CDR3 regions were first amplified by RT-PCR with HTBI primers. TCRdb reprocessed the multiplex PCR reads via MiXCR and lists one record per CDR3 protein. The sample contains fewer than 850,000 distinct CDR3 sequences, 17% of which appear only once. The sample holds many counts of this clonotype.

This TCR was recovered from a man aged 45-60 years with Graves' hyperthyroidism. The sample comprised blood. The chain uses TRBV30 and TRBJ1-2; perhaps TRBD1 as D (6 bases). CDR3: CAWSVPGAAGYTF. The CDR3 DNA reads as TGTGCCTGGAGTGTACCAGGGGCGGCTGGCTACACCTTC. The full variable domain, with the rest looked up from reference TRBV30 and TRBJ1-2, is SQTIHQWPATLVQPVGSPLSLECTVEGTSNPNLYWYRQAAGRGLQLLFYSVGIGQISSEVPQNLSASRPQDRQFILSSKKLLLSDSGFYLCAWSVPGAAGYTFGSGTRLTVV.